The source of this T cell receptor beta chain is a study of response to subunit inactivated influenza vaccine. Per the germline V gene, CDR1 is SGHDT and CDR2 is YYEEEE. The V and J ends lost 0 bases and 5 bases, in that order; junction bases with no gene match: 11. This CDR3 region has 17 residues. Study outcomes and limitations: It was the authors' suggestion that each seasonal influenza vaccination recruits few new T cells.

TCRdb reanalysed the RT-PCR reads using MiXCR and keeps one entry per CDR3 protein. This sample has hundreds of thousands of distinct CDR3 sequences, with more than 11% found just once. Concerning this clonotype: As yet, its antigen is unknown.

Sample: PBMCs from blood, taken 14 days before vaccination. The chain uses TRBV5-6 and TRBJ2-5; 9 bases are a match to TRBD1. The sequence was collected from a man between 50 and 59 years old who received an inactivated influenza vaccine. DNA for the CDR3: TGTGCCAGCAGCTTGGTAGGGAGACAGGGGGTAGGGGAGACCCAGTACTTC. It encodes CASSLVGRQGVGETQYF.